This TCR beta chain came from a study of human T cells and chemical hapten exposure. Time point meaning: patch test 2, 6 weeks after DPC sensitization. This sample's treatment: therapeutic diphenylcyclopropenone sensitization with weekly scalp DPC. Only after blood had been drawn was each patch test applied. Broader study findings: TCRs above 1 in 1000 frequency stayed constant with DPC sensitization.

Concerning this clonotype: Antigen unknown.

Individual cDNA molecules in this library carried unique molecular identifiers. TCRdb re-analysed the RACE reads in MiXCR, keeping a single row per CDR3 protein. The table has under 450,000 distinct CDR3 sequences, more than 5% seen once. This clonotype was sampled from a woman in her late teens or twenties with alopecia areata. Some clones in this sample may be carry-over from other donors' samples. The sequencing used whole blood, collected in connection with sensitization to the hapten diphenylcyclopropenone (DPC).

CDR3 in DNA: TGTGCCAGCAGCTTGGACAGGGTTGGCTCCTACAATGAGCAGTTCTTC. It is translated as CASSLDRVGSYNEQFF. This chain uses TRBV11-3 with TRBJ2-1; 8 bases map to TRBD1. The CDR3 runs to 16 residues. Per the germline V gene, CDR1 is SGHNT and CDR2 is YENEEA. J gave up 0 bases and V 3 bases, and 4 bases lay outside the gene matches.